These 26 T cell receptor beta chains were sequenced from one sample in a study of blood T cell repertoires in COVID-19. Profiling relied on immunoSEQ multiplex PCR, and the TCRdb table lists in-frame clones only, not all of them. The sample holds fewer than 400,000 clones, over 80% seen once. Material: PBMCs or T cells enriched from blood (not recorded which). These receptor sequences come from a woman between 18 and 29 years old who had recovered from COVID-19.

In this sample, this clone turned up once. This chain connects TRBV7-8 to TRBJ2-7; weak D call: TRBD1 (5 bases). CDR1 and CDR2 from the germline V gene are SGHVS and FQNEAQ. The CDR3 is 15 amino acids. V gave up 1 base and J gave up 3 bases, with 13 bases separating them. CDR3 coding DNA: TGTGCCAGCAGCTTAGTTGGGCAGGGCGGCTACGAGCAGTACTTC. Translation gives CASSLVGQGGYEQYF.

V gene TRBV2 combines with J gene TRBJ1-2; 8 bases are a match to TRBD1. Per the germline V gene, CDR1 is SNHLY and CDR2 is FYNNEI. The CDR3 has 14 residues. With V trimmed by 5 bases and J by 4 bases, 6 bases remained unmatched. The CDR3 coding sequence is TGTGCCAGCAGTAACCGACAGGGGAGCTATGGCTACACCTTC. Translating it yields CASSNRQGSYGYTF.

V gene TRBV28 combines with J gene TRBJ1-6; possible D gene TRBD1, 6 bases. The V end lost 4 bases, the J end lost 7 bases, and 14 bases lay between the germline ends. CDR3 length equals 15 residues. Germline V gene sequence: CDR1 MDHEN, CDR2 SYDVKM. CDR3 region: CASSSRRTANSPLHF. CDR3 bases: TGTGCCAGCAGTTCCCGAAGGACAGCGAATTCACCCCTCCACTTT.

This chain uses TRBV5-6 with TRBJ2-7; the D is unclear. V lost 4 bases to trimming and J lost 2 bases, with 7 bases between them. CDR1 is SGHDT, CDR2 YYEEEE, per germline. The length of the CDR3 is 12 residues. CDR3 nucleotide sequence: TGTGCCAGCAGCATAATCCCCTACGAGCAGTACTTC. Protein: CASSIIPYEQYF.

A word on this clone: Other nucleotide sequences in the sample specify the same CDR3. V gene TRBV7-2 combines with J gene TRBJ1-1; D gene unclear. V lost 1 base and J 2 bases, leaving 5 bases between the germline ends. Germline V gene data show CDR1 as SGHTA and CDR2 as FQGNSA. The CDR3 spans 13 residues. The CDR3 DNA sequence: TGTGCCAGCAGCTTAGAGAGAAACACTGAAGCTTTCTTT. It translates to CASSLERNTEAFF.

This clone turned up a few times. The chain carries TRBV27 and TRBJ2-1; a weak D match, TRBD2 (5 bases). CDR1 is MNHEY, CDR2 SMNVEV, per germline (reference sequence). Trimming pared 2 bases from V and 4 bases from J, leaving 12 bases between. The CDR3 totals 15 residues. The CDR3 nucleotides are TGTGCCAGCAGTTTAGTAGCGCCCTTATACAATGAGCAGTTCTTC. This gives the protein CASSLVAPLYNEQFF.

As DNA, the CDR3 is TGCGCCAGCAGCCAGGGACATCCCTCGGAGGACACTGAAGCTTTCTTT. Amino acid sequence: CASSQGHPSEDTEAFF. This chain joins TRBV4-3 and TRBJ1-1; D is perhaps TRBD1 (6 bases). CDR1 and CDR2 (germline): LGHNA, YSLEER. There are 16 residues in the CDR3. The V end was cut by 3 bases, the J end by 3 bases, with 17 bases between.

The CDR3 sequence is CASSEARGLGNQPQHF. Here the CDR3 DNA reads TGTGCCAGCAGTGAAGCACGAGGGCTAGGCAATCAGCCCCAGCATTTT. J is TRBJ1-5 and V is TRBV6-1, with D unresolved. Trimming removed 0 bases from V and 2 bases from J, with 11 bases in between. The CDR3 consists of 16 residues. The germline CDR1 and CDR2 sequences are MNHNS and SASEGT.

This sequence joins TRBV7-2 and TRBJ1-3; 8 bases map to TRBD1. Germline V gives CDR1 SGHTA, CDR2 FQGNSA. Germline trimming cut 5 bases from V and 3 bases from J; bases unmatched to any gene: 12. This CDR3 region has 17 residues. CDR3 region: CASSQSRTGTYGNTIYF. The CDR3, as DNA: TGTGCCAGCAGCCAGTCCCGGACAGGGACTTATGGAAACACCATATATTTT.

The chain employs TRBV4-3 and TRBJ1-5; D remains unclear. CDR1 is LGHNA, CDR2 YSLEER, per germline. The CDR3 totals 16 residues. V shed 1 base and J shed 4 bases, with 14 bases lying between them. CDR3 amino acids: CASSQAVAGRNQPQHF. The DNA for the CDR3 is TGCGCCAGCAGCCAAGCGGTCGCGGGGAGAAATCAGCCCCAGCATTTT.

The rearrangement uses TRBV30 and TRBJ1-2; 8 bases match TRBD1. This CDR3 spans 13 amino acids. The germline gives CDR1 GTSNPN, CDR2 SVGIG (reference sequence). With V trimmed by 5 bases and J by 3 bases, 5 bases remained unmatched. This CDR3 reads CAWATGEDYGYTF. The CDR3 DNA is TGTGCCTGGGCGACAGGGGAGGACTATGGCTACACCTTC.

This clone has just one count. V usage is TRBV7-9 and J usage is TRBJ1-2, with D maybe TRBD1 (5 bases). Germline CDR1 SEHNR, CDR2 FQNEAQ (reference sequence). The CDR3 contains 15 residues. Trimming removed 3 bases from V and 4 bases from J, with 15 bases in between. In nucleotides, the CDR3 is TGTGCCAGCAGCTTGCGGGACCTACTTATCTATGGCTACACCTTC. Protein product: CASSLRDLLIYGYTF.

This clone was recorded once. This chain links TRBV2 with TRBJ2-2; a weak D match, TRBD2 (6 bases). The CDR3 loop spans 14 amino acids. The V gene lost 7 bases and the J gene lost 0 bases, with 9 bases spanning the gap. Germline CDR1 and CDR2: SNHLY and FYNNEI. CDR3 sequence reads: CASKAGANTGELFF. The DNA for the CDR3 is TGTGCCAGCAAAGCGGGCGCGAACACCGGGGAGCTGTTTTTT.

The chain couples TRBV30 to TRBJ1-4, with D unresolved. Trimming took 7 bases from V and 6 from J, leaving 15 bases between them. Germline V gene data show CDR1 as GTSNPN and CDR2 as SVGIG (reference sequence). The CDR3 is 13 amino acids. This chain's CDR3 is CASTVYLHEKLFF. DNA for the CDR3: TGTGCCTCCACGGTATACCTACATGAAAAACTGTTTTTT. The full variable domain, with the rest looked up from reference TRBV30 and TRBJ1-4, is SQTIHQWPATLVQPVGSPLSLECTVEGTSNPNLYWYRQAAGRGLQLLFYSVGIGQISSEVPQNLSASRPQDRQFILSSKKLLLSDSGFYLCASTVYLHEKLFFGSGTQLSVL.

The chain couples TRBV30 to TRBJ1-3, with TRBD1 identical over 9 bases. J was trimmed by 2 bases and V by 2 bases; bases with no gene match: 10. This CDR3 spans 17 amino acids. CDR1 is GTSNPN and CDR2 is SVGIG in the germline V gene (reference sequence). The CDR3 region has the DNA TGTGCCTGGAGTTCCAGACCGGGACAGGGACCTGGAAACACCATATATTTT. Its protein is CAWSSRPGQGPGNTIYF.

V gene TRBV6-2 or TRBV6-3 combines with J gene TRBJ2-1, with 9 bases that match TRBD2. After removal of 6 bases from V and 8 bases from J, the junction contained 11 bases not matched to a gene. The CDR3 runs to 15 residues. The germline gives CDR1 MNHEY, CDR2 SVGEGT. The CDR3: CASSLLAGYWDEQFF. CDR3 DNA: TGTGCCAGCAGCCTACTAGCGGGCTACTGGGATGAGCAGTTCTTC.

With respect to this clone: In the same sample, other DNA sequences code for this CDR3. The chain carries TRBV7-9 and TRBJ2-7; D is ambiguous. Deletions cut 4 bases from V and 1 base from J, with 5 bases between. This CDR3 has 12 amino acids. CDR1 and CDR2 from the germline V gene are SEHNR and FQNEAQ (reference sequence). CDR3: CASSYSSYEQYF. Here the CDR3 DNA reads TGTGCCAGCAGCTATTCGTCCTACGAGCAGTACTTC.

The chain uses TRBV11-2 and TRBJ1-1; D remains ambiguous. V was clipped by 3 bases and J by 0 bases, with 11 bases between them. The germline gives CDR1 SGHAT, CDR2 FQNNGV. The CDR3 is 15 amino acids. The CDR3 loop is CASSLDGLMNTEAFF. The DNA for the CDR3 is TGTGCCAGCAGCTTGGATGGGCTAATGAACACTGAAGCTTTCTTT.

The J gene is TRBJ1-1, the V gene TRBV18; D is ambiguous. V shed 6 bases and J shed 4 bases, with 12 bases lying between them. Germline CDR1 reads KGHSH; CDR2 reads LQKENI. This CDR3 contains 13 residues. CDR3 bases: TGTGCCAGCTCGCCCACACAGTTCACTGAAGCTTTCTTT. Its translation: CASSPTQFTEAFF.

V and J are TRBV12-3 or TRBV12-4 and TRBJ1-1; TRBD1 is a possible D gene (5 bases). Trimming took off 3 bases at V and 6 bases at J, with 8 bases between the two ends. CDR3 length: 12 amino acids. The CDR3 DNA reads TGTGCCAGCAGTTTTGGAGGGGCTGAAGCTTTCTTT. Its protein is CASSFGGAEAFF.

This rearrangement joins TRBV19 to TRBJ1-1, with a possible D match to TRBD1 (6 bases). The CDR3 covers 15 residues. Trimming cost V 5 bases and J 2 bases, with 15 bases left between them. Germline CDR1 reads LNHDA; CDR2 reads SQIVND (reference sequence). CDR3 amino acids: CASSPQGRENTEAFF. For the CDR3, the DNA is TGTGCCAGTAGTCCACAGGGTAGGGAAAACACTGAAGCTTTCTTT.

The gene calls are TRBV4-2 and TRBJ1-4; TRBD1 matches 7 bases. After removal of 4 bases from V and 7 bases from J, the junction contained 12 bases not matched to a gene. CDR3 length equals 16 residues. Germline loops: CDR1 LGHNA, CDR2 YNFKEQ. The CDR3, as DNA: TGTGCCAGCAGCCGACCGACAGGGTCTTCGACTGAAAAACTGTTTTTT. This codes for CASSRPTGSSTEKLFF.

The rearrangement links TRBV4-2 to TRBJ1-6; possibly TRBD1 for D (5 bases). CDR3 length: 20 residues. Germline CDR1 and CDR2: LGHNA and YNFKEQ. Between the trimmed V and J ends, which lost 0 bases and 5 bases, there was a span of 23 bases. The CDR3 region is CASSQDPRGRESGNNSPLHF. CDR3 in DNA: TGTGCCAGCAGCCAAGATCCTAGGGGCCGCGAGTCGGGCAATAATTCACCCCTCCACTTT.

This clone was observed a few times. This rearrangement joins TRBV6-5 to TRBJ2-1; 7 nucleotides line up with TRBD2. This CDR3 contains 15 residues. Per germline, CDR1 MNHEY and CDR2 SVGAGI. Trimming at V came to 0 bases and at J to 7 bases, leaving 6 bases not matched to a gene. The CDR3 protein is CASSYSKRGGNEQFF. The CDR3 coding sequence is TGTGCCAGCAGTTACTCGAAGAGGGGAGGGAATGAGCAGTTCTTC.

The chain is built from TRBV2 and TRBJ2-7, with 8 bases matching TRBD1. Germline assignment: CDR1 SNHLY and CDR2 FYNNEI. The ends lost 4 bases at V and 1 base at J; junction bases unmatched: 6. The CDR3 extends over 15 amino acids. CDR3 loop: CASSAAGTGSYEQYF. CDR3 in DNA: TGTGCCAGCAGTGCCGCCGGGACAGGTTCCTACGAGCAGTACTTC. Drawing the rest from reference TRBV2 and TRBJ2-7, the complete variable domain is EPEVTQTPSHQVTQMGQEVILRCVPISNHLYFYWYRQILGQKVEFLVSFYNNEISEKSEIFDDQFSVERPDGSNFTLKIRSTKLEDSAMYFCASSAAGTGSYEQYFGPGTRLTVT.

The CDR3 is CASSQPRTGAGRRGETQYF. CDR3 nucleotides: TGTGCCAGCAGCCAACCGCGGACAGGGGCTGGGCGTCGTGGAGAGACCCAGTACTTC. V and J are TRBV3-1 (or the pseudogene TRBV3-2) and TRBJ2-5; 9 nucleotides agree with TRBD1. CDR1 is LGHDT and CDR2 is YNNKEL in the germline V gene (reference sequence). The CDR3 length is 19 residues. The V segment lost 2 bases and the J segment 4 bases; nucleotides outside the gene matches: 17.